This T cell receptor beta chain comes out of a study of blood T cell repertoires in COVID-19. Study-wide background: Samples of COVID-19 (acute and convalescent) were obtained from the United States, Italy and Spain. PBMCs, B-cell-depleted T cells, or T cells were the source of the cDNA or gDNA that made up the material.

With V trimmed by 5 bases and J by 2 bases, 2 bases remained unmatched. CDR3 length equals 14 residues. The germline V gene encodes CDR1 KGHDR and CDR2 SFDVKD. A word on this clone: Different DNA sequences within this sample yield the same CDR3.

In the original analysis: Estimation of nucleated cell counts was performed using reference gene primer amplification. Sequencing was performed with immunoSEQ multiplex PCR; in TCRdb, only in-frame clones are kept and a portion is missing. The DNA gave D and trimming, while V, J and clone size come from that table. Of approximately 200,000 clones in the sample, 80% to 90% are singletons; the top ten hold about 9.4%. V is TRBV24-1 and J is TRBJ2-1; TRBD2 matches at 7 bases. Sample: peripheral blood. The source is an elderly woman with acute or convalescent COVID-19. CDR3 nucleotides: TGTGCCACCAGTGGAAGCGGGACCTACAATGAGCAGTTCTTC. Its protein product is CATSGSGTYNEQFF.